The 15 T cell receptor beta chains reported below all come from one sample, sequenced in a study of human T cells and chemical hapten exposure. TCRdb itself ran the RACE reads through MiXCR, one entry per CDR3 protein. The sample lists some 39,000 distinct CDR3 sequences; roughly 7.2% were seen once. Time point specified: pre-sensitization, week 0. The treatment was: therapeutic diphenylcyclopropenone sensitization with weekly scalp DPC. The material sequenced was whole blood, taken in connection with sensitization to the hapten diphenylcyclopropenone (DPC). These receptors came from a woman aged 50 to 65 with alopecia areata. Some clones in this sample may be carry-over from other donors' samples.

There are many counts of this clonotype. The rearrangement uses TRBV12-3 or TRBV12-4 and TRBJ2-1, with 10 bases that match TRBD2. The CDR3 is 14 residues long. The trim removed 0 bases at V and 9 bases at J, leaving 2 bases unmatched. CDR3 sequence reads: CASSLAAGGGEQFF. Written as DNA, the CDR3 is TGTGCCAGCAGTTTAGCAGCGGGAGGGGGTGAGCAGTTCTTC.

The gene calls are TRBV27 and TRBJ2-7; 14 bases are a match to TRBD2. This CDR3 contains 15 residues. Germline values: CDR1 MNHEY, CDR2 SMNVEV (reference sequence). The V and J ends lost 4 bases and 7 bases, in that order; junction bases with no gene match: 6. The CDR3 here is CASSWGLAGAGEQYF. In DNA form, the CDR3 reads TGTGCCAGCAGTTGGGGACTAGCGGGAGCAGGGGAGCAGTACTTC.

This clonotype was seen a handful of times. This chain links TRBV5-6 with TRBJ2-3; possible D gene TRBD1, 6 bases. The CDR3 has 16 amino acids. Trimming pared 0 bases from V and 0 bases from J, leaving 11 bases between. Germline CDR1 SGHDT, CDR2 YYEEEE. The CDR3 region has the DNA TGTGCCAGCAGCTTGGAACAGGGCCCTAGCACAGATACGCAGTATTTT. Translating it yields CASSLEQGPSTDTQYF.

In its sample, this clonotype was seen many times. The chain is built from TRBV10-3 and TRBJ2-1, with no clear D. CDR3 length: 13 residues. CDR1 is ENHRY and CDR2 is SYGVKD in the germline V gene. V lost 6 bases and J 7 bases, leaving 13 bases between the germline ends. CDR3 DNA sequence: TGTGCCATCAGCGCCTCCCTGACGAATGAGCAGTTCTTC. Residues: CAISASLTNEQFF.

This clonotype was found many times. The rearrangement joins TRBV29-1 to TRBJ2-7; perhaps TRBD1 as D (5 bases). The CDR3 sequence is 13 residues long. V lost 2 bases and J lost 6, with 14 bases in between. Germline CDR1 and CDR2: SQVTM and ANQGSEA. The CDR3 region is CSVERSGAGEQYF. The CDR3 coding sequence is TGCAGCGTTGAACGTTCTGGGGCTGGCGAGCAGTACTTC.

This clonotype appeared once. The V and J genes are TRBV12-3 or TRBV12-4 and TRBJ2-3, with 9 nucleotides matching TRBD2. CDR3 length equals 17 residues. V shed 5 bases and J 3 bases; nucleotides not matched to a gene: 12. CDR3 sequence: CASSPPRGREGTDTQYF. The CDR3 DNA reads TGTGCCAGCAGTCCCCCTCGAGGGCGGGAGGGTACAGATACGCAGTATTTT.

CDR3 residues: CASSLSANLNTEAFF. Written as DNA, the CDR3 is TGCGCCAGCAGCTTAAGCGCGAATCTTAACACTGAAGCTTTCTTT. This chain connects TRBV5-1 to TRBJ1-1; no reliable D call. Trimming took 2 bases from V and 2 from J, leaving 13 bases between them. This CDR3 is built from 15 residues. Germline V CDR1 and CDR2: SGHRS, YFSETQ. The full variable domain, with the rest looked up from reference TRBV5-1 and TRBJ1-1, is KAGVTQTPRYLIKTRGQQVTLSCSPISGHRSVSWYQQTPGQGLQFLFEYFSETQRNKGNFPGRFSGRQFSNSRSEMNVSTLELGDSALYLCASSLSANLNTEAFFGQGTRLTVV.

This clonotype was detected ten times or more. The rearrangement joins TRBV18 to TRBJ2-7; D may be TRBD2 (6 bases). Germline loops: CDR1 KGHSH, CDR2 LQKENI. The CDR3 contains 12 residues. V gave up 2 bases and J gave up 6 bases, with 8 bases separating them. The CDR3 nucleotides are TGTGCCAGCTCACCAAGCGGGTCCGAGCAGTACTTC. As protein: CASSPSGSEQYF.

This clonotype came up a few times. The chain couples TRBV12-3 or TRBV12-4 to TRBJ2-6; D remains unclear. The V end lost 6 bases, the J end lost 3 bases, and 24 bases lay between the germline ends. The CDR3 is 19 amino acids. CDR3 sequence: CASSLPDVAAWNGANVLTF. CDR3 nucleotides: TGTGCCAGCAGCCTGCCCGACGTCGCCGCGTGGAATGGGGCCAACGTCCTGACTTTC.

The chain joins TRBV12-3 or TRBV12-4 to TRBJ2-2; TRBD1 matches at 9 bases. There are 14 residues in the CDR3. Trimming cost V 6 bases and J 7 bases; bases outside gene matches: 6. The DNA of the CDR3 is TGTGCCAGCAGCCCACAGGGGGCTGACGGGGAGCTGTTTTTT. Translation gives CASSPQGADGELFF.

The V call is TRBV5-1, the J call TRBJ1-3; D possibly corresponds to TRBD1 (6 bases). V was shortened by 4 bases and J by 2 bases, with 16 bases between the two germline ends. The CDR3 sequence is 16 residues long. Germline-derived CDR1 and CDR2 are SGHRS and YFSETQ. This CDR3 is CASSPYRDGAGNTIYF. CDR3 coding DNA: TGCGCCAGCAGCCCTTACAGGGACGGAGCTGGAAACACCATATATTTT.

This clonotype appeared many times. The rearrangement joins TRBV18 to TRBJ2-1; 9 bases match TRBD1. Germline loops: CDR1 KGHSH, CDR2 LQKENI. The CDR3 extends over 16 amino acids. V was pared by 3 bases and J by 6 bases, with 9 bases of the junction left unmatched. CDR3: CASSPSFGQGRNEQFF. As DNA, the CDR3 is TGTGCCAGCTCACCCTCCTTTGGACAGGGGCGCAATGAGCAGTTCTTC.

Here the CDR3 reads CARPGGNTEAFF. CDR3 nucleotide sequence: TGTGCCCGGCCGGGGGGGAACACTGAAGCTTTCTTT. The chain joins TRBV10-3 to TRBJ1-1; D is possibly TRBD1 (5 bases). V dropped 11 bases and J dropped 1 base, with 11 bases sitting between them. From germline, CDR1 is ENHRY and CDR2 SYGVKD. The CDR3 is 12 amino acids.

This clonotype has a count of ten or more. The chain joins TRBV11-2 to TRBJ2-3, with D unclear. Germline V gene lookup returns CDR1 SGHAT and CDR2 FQNNGV. The CDR3 totals 14 residues. The V gene lost 5 bases and the J gene lost 6 bases, with 15 bases spanning the gap. The CDR3 is CASSPSLAPDTQYF. In DNA form, the CDR3 reads TGTGCCAGCAGCCCCTCCTTGGCTCCGGATACGCAGTATTTT. Based on the CDR3 plus reference TRBV11-2 and TRBJ2-3, the full variable domain is EAGVAQSPRYKIIEKRQSVAFWCNPISGHATLYWYQQILGQGPKLLIQFQNNGVVDDSQLPKDRFSAERLKGVDSTLKIQPAKLEDSAVYLCASSPSLAPDTQYFGPGTRLTVL.

The gene calls are TRBV20-1 and TRBJ2-1; 11 bases fit TRBD2. The CDR3 has 15 amino acids. The germline gives CDR1 DFQATT, CDR2 SNEGSKA (reference sequence). Germline trimming cut 5 bases from V and 8 bases from J; bases unmatched to any gene: 11. The CDR3 region is CSASYSGRAGYEQFF. The CDR3 DNA reads as TGCAGTGCTTCCTATAGCGGGAGGGCCGGGTATGAGCAGTTCTTC.